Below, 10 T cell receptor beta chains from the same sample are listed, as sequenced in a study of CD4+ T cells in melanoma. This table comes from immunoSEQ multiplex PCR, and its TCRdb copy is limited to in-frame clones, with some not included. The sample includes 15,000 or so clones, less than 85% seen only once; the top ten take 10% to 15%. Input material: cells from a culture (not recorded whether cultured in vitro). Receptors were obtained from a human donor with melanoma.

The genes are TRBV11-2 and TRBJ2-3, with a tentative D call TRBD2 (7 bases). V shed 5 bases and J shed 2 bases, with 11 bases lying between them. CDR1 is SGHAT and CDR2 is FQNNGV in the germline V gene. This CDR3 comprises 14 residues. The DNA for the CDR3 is TGTGCCAGCAGCCTGGGGGGGCCCACAGATACGCAGTATTTT. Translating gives CASSLGGPTDTQYF.

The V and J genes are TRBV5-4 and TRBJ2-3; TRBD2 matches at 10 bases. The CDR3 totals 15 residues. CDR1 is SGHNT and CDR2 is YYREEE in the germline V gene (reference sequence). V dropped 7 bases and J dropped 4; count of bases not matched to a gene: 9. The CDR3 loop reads CASSSSGGAPDTQYF. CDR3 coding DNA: TGTGCCAGCTCCTCTAGCGGGGGCGCGCCAGATACGCAGTATTTT.

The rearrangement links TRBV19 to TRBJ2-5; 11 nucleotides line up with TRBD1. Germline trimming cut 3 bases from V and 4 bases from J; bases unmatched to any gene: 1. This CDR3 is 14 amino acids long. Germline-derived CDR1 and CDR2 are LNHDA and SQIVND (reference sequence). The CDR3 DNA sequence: TGTGCCAGTAGTATGGGGACAGGGGGAGAGACCCAGTACTTC. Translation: CASSMGTGGETQYF. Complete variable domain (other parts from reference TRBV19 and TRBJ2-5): DGGITQSPKYLFRKEGQNVTLSCEQNLNHDAMYWYRQDPGQGLRLIYYSQIVNDFQKGDIAEGYSVSREKKESFPLTVTSAQKNPTAFYLCASSMGTGGETQYFGPGTRLLVL.

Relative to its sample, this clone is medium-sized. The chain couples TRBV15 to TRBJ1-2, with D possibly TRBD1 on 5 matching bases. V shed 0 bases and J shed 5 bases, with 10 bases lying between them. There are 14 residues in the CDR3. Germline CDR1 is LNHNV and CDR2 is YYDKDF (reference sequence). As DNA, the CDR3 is TGTGCCACCAGCAGAGAAACAGGATCGTATGGCTACACCTTC. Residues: CATSRETGSYGYTF.

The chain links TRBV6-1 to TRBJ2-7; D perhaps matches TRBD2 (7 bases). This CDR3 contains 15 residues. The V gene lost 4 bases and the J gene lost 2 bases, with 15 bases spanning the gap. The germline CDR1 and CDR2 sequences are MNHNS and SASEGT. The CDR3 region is CASSGGGTMAYEQYF. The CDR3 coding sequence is TGTGCCAGCAGTGGGGGGGGGACAATGGCCTACGAGCAGTACTTC.

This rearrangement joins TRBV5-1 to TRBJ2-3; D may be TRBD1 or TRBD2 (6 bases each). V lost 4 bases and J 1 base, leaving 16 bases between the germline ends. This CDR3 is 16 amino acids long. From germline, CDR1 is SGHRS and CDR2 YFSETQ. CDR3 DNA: TGCGCCAGCAGCAGGGTTGGGGGGCCAGGCACAGATACGCAGTATTTT. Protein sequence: CASSRVGGPGTDTQYF.

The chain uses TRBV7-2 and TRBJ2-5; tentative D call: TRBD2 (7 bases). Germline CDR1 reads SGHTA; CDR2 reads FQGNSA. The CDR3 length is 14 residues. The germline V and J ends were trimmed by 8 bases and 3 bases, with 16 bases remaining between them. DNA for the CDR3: TGTGCCAGCTCTGGGGGGGGGCCTAAAGAGACCCAGTACTTC. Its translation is CASSGGGPKETQYF.

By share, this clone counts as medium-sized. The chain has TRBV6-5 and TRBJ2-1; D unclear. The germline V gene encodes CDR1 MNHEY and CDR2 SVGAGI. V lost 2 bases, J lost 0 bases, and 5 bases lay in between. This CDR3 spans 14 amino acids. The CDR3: CASSYSLSYNEQFF. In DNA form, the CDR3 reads TGTGCCAGCAGTTACAGCCTCTCCTACAATGAGCAGTTCTTC.

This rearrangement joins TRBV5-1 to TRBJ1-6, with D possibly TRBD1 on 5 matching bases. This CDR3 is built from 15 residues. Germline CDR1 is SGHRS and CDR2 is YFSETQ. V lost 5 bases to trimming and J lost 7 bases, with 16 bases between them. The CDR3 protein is CASSVRGLGNSPLHF. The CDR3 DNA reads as TGCGCCAGCAGTGTAAGGGGATTGGGGAATTCACCCCTCCACTTT. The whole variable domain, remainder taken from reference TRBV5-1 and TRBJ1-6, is KAGVTQTPRYLIKTRGQQVTLSCSPISGHRSVSWYQQTPGQGLQFLFEYFSETQRNKGNFPGRFSGRQFSNSRSEMNVSTLELGDSALYLCASSVRGLGNSPLHFGNGTRLTVT.

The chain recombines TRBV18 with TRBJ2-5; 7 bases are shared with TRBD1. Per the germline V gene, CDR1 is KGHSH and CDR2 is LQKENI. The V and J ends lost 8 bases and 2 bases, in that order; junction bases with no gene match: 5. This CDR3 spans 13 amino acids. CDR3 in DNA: TGTGCCAGCCGGGACAGACGACAAGAGACCCAGTACTTC. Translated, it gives CASRDRRQETQYF. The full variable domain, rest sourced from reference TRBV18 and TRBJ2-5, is NAGVMQNPRHLVRRRGQEARLRCSPMKGHSHVYWYRQLPEEGLKFMVYLQKENIIDESGMPKERFSAEFPKEGPSILRIQQVVRGDSAAYFCASRDRRQETQYFGPGTRLLVL.